The 21 T cell receptor beta chains listed next were all sequenced from one sample in a study of CD8+CD57+ T cells in acquired aplastic anemia. Profiling that covered TCR beta VDJ and CDR3 relied on genomic DNA as its template. TCRdb re-called the reads with MiXCR, one entry per CDR3 protein. The table has hundreds of thousands of distinct CDR3 sequences, under 80% seen once; the top ten hold 3% to 4.5%. The sample comprised sorted CD4+, CD8+, or CD8+CD57+ T cells (not recorded which) from PBMCs. These receptors were obtained from a human donor in good health, serving as a control.

The genes are TRBV20-1 and TRBJ1-4; possible D gene TRBD1, 5 bases. The CDR3 consists of 13 residues. V was shortened by 6 bases and J by 8 bases, with 16 bases between the two germline ends. Germline V gives CDR1 DFQATT, CDR2 SNEGSKA (reference sequence). The chain's CDR3 is CSAKTGAREKLFF. In DNA, the CDR3 is TGCAGTGCCAAGACCGGGGCAAGGGAAAAACTGTTTTTT.

A word on this clonotype: Sequence at one end of the junction differs from germline and may be a read error. The CDR3 DNA is TGTGCCAGCAGCTTGGCCGACGGCTACGAAAACACCATATATTTT. Protein product: CASSLADGYENTIYF. The chain is built from TRBV5-1 and TRBJ1-3; D call uncertain. The CDR3 runs to 15 residues. Germline V gives CDR1 SGHRS, CDR2 YFSETQ.

With respect to this clonotype: At one boundary the junction diverges from the germline segment, which might be a read error. The chain employs TRBV25-1 and TRBJ1-5; weak D call: TRBD1 (5 bases). The germline gives CDR1 MGHDK, CDR2 SYGVNS. The CDR3 is 19 amino acids. The CDR3 loop is CAISERRTQGSDGNQPQHF. The CDR3 bases are TGTGCCATCAGTGAACGCCGGACGCAGGGCTCGGATGGCAATCAGCCCCAGCATTTT.

The chain links TRBV25-1 to TRBJ1-4; D possibly corresponds to TRBD1 (5 bases). The CDR3 totals 17 residues. CDR1 MGHDK and CDR2 SYGVNS come from the germline V gene. The V and J ends lost 6 bases and 5 bases respectively, with 22 bases between them. DNA for the CDR3: TGTGCCAGCAGCCTCCCTCGGACCGGGACCGGGAATGAAAAACTGTTTTTT. It translates to CASSLPRTGTGNEKLFF.

This chain joins TRBV7-2 and TRBJ2-7, with D unclear. Germline assignment: CDR1 SGHTA and CDR2 FQGNSA. The V and J ends lost 1 base and 3 bases respectively, with 4 bases between them. CDR3 length equals 12 residues. This CDR3 reads CASSLGYYEQYF. The DNA of the CDR3 is TGTGCCAGCAGCTTAGGTTACTACGAGCAGTACTTC.

J is TRBJ1-1 and V is TRBV12-3 or TRBV12-4; D not resolved. This CDR3 is 13 amino acids long. V was shortened by 7 bases and J by 2 bases, with 11 bases between the two germline ends. The CDR3 nucleotides are TGTGCCAGCACCTCCGAACACAACACTGAAGCTTTCTTT. Translated: CASTSEHNTEAFF.

V is TRBV20-1 and J is TRBJ2-3; D call uncertain. CDR3 length: 12 amino acids. Trimming removed 1 base at V and 6 bases at J, with 8 bases between. Germline V gene lookup returns CDR1 DFQATT and CDR2 SNEGSKA (reference sequence). The CDR3, as DNA: TGCAGTGCTAGAGGGCTCAGGGATACGCAGTATTTT. Protein sequence: CSARGLRDTQYF.

The chain joins TRBV29-1 to TRBJ2-3; 8 bases line up with TRBD2. This CDR3 region has 13 residues. Germline lookup yields CDR1 SQVTM and CDR2 ANQGSEA. The CDR3 region has the DNA TGCGCCACCGCGCGGGGGGGCACAGATACGCAGTATTTT. Protein product: CATARGGTDTQYF.

The gene calls are TRBV29-1 and TRBJ1-1; D call uncertain. This CDR3 is built from 11 residues. CDR1 SQVTM and CDR2 ANQGSEA come from the germline V gene. The CDR3 sequence: CIGEFYIEAFF. CDR3 nucleotide sequence: TGCATCGGAGAATTCTACATTGAAGCTTTCTTT.

Note on this clonotype: An end of the junction does not agree with germline; a read error may underlie this. The V and J genes are TRBV6-2 or TRBV6-3 and TRBJ1-6; 10 bases are shared with TRBD1. CDR3 length: 16 residues. Per the germline V gene, CDR1 is MNHEY and CDR2 is SVGEGT. The CDR3 DNA sequence: TGTGCCAGCCGTTACCCGGGACAGGGGATTAATTCACCCCCCCACTTT. Protein sequence: CASRYPGQGINSPPHF.

This clonotype was detected many times. This rearrangement joins TRBV6-6 to TRBJ2-2; maybe TRBD1 (5 bases). V was clipped by 5 bases and J by 0 bases, with 13 bases between them. CDR3 length equals 16 residues. Germline CDR1 reads MNHNY; CDR2 reads SVGAGI (reference sequence). CDR3 DNA: TGTGCCAGCAGTCCGCAGGGCAACACGAACACCGGGGAGCTGTTTTTT. It specifies CASSPQGNTNTGELFF.

This clonotype was recorded at least ten times. The junction and the germline gene differ at one end; a read error may be behind it. V usage is TRBV29-1 and J usage is TRBJ1-5; 9 bases map to TRBD1. Germline-derived CDR1 and CDR2 are SQVTM and ANQGSEA. This CDR3 is built from 16 residues. DNA for the CDR3: TGCAGCGTTGTACAGGGGGCCTCCAATAGCGATCAGCCCCAGCATTTT. Amino acids: CSVVQGASNSDQPQHF.

Of note for this clonotype: The missing conserved phenylalanine or tryptophan at the end of this CDR3 makes a read error likely. It is unclear where the CDR3 begins or ends on the DNA, so no DNA is shown, and the CDR3 is as TCRdb lists it. This chain links TRBV2 with TRBJ2-1; the DNA was not compared with TRBD2, the D call given in the table. The germline CDR1 and CDR2 sequences are SNHLY and FYNNEI. Both ends counted, the CDR3 spans 15 residues. The CDR3 is CASSLRLAYEQDFVS.

For this clonotype: Because the CDR3's place on the DNA is in doubt, the DNA is left out and the CDR3 is given as listed by TCRdb. The V call is TRBV7-2, the J call TRBJ2-3. The CDR3 is 15 residues long, counting both termini. CDR1 and CDR2 from the germline V gene are SGHTA and FQGNSA. CDR3 loop: CASSVRDPTTLGTYF.

This chain joins TRBV2 and TRBJ1-2, with a possible D match to TRBD1 (6 bases). The CDR3 has 15 amino acids. The germline CDR1 and CDR2 sequences are SNHLY and FYNNEI. The germline V and J ends were trimmed by 8 bases and 14 bases, with 30 bases remaining between them. CDR3 sequence reads: CASGTTSGGQETQTF. The CDR3 bases are TGTGCCAGCGGTACCACTAGCGGGGGACAAGAGACCCAGACCTTC.

The gene calls are TRBV9 and TRBJ1-1; D might be TRBD1 (6 bases). There are 15 residues in the CDR3. Germline V gene data show CDR1 as SGDLS and CDR2 as YYNGEE. The V and J ends lost 0 bases and 12 bases respectively, with 21 bases between them. Here the CDR3 reads CASSVGRGDTGEPFF. CDR3 nucleotides: TGTGCCAGCAGCGTAGGCCGGGGGGACACCGGGGAGCCTTTCTTT. Full variable domain (outside the CDR3, taken from reference TRBV9 and TRBJ1-1): DSGVTQTPKHLITATGQRVTLRCSPRSGDLSVYWYQQSLDQGLQFLIQYYNGEERAKGNILERFSAQQFPDLHSELNLSSLELGDSALYFCASSVGRGDTGEPFFGQGTRLTVV.

There are a few counts of this clonotype. The rearrangement joins TRBV24-1 to TRBJ2-3, with D unclear. CDR1 and CDR2 from the germline V gene are KGHDR and SFDVKD. The CDR3 runs 12 residues. V lost 8 bases, J lost 8 bases, and 13 bases lay in between. CDR3 sequence (DNA): TGTGCCACCACTAATCCCACCGGTACGCAGTATTTT. This codes for CATTNPTGTQYF.

The V call is TRBV5-4, the J call TRBJ2-2; perhaps D is TRBD1 or TRBD2 (5 bases each). Germline CDR1 is SGHNT and CDR2 is YYREEE (reference sequence). The CDR3 has 15 amino acids. Trimming took off 1 base at V and 4 bases at J, with 11 bases between the two ends. The DNA for the CDR3 is TGTGCCAGCAGCTTGTCTACAGGAGGCACCGGGGAGCTGTTTTTT. It translates to CASSLSTGGTGELFF.

This clonotype has at least ten counts. V is TRBV6-1 and J is TRBJ1-6, with D possibly being TRBD1 (5 bases). Germline V gene lookup returns CDR1 MNHNS and CDR2 SASEGT. The ends were cut back, 2 bases at V and 9 bases at J, with 17 bases in the middle. The CDR3 extends over 16 amino acids. CDR3 region: CASSESVWRDLSPLHF. The CDR3 DNA reads TGTGCCAGCAGTGAATCCGTATGGCGGGACCTTTCACCCCTCCACTTT.

To note about this clonotype: The limits of the CDR3 on the DNA are not certain, so only TCRdb's listed CDR3 is given. This chain joins TRBV2 and TRBJ2-7; no DNA check was done on the table's D call, TRBD2. Germline CDR1 is SNHLY and CDR2 is FYNNEI. With termini counted, the CDR3 has 14 amino acids. The CDR3 spells CASSVARSALHFGF.

This chain joins TRBV20-1 and TRBJ1-2; 8 bases line up with TRBD1. The CDR3 sequence is 11 residues long. V was clipped by 3 bases and J by 8 bases; unmatched bases: 2. Germline V gene lookup returns CDR1 DFQATT and CDR2 SNEGSKA (reference sequence). CDR3 loop: CSARTGDGYTF. The CDR3, as DNA: TGCAGTGCTAGGACAGGGGACGGCTACACCTTC.